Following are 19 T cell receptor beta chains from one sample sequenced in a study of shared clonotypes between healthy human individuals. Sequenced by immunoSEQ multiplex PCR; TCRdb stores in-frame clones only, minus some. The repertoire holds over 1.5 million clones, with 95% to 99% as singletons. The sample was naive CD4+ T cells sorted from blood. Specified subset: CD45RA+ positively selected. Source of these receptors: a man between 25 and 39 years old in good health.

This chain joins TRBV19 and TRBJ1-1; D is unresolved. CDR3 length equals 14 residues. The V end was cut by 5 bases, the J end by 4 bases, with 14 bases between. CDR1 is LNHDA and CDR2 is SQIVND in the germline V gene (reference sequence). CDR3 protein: CASSRLSGLTEAFF. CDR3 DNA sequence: TGTGCCAGTAGTCGCCTGTCGGGTCTCACTGAAGCTTTCTTT.

CDR3 loop: CASRIQYGGDGYTF. The CDR3 nucleotides read TGTGCCAGTAGAATACAGTACGGGGGGGACGGCTACACCTTC. This chain joins TRBV19 and TRBJ1-2; possible D gene TRBD1, 5 bases. This CDR3 spans 14 amino acids. Trimming stripped 6 bases from V and 8 bases from J, with 19 bases between. CDR1 LNHDA and CDR2 SQIVND come from the germline V gene (reference sequence). The entire variable domain, with the rest obtained from reference TRBV19 and TRBJ1-2, is as follows: DGGITQSPKYLFRKEGQNVTLSCEQNLNHDAMYWYRQDPGQGLRLIYYSQIVNDFQKGDIAEGYSVSREKKESFPLTVTSAQKNPTAFYLCASRIQYGGDGYTFGSGTRLTVV.

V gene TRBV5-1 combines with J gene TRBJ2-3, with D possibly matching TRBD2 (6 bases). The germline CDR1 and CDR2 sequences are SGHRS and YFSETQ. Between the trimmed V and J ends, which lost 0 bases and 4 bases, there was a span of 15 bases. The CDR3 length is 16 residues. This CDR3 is CASSLAGRKTADTQYF. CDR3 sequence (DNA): TGCGCCAGCAGCTTGGCCGGGAGAAAAACGGCAGATACGCAGTATTTT.

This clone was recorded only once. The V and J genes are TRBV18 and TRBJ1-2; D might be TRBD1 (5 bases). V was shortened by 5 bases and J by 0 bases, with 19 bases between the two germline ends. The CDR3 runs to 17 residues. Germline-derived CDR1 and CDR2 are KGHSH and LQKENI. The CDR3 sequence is CASSKTALVSANYGYTF. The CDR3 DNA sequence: TGTGCCAGCTCAAAGACAGCGTTGGTCTCCGCTAACTATGGCTACACCTTC. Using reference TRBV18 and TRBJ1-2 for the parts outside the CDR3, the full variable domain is NAGVMQNPRHLVRRRGQEARLRCSPMKGHSHVYWYRQLPEEGLKFMVYLQKENIIDESGMPKERFSAEFPKEGPSILRIQQVVRGDSAAYFCASSKTALVSANYGYTFGSGTRLTVV.

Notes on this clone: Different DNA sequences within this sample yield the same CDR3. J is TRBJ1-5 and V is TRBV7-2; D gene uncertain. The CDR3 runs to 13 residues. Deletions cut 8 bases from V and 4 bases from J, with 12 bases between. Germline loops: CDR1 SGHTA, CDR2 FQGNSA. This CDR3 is CASSRGQNQPQHF. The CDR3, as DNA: TGTGCCAGCTCTCGGGGTCAAAATCAGCCCCAGCATTTT.

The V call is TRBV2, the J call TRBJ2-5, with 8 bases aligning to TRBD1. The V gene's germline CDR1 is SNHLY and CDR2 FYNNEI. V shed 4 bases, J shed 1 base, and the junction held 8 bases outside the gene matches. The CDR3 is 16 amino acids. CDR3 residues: CASSAPGDRPQETQYF. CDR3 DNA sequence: TGTGCCAGCAGTGCGCCGGGGGACAGGCCCCAAGAGACCCAGTACTTC.

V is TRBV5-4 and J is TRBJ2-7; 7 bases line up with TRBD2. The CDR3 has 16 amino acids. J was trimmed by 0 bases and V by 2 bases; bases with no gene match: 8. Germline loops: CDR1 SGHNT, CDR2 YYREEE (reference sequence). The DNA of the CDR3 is TGTGCCAGCAGCTTAGGGGCGGGAGAGTACTCCTACGAGCAGTACTTC. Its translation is CASSLGAGEYSYEQYF.

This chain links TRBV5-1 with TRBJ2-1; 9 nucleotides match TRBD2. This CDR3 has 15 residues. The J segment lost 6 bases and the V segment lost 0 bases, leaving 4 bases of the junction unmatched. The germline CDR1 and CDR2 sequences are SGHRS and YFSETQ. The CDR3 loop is CASSLDLAGRNEQFF. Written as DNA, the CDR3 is TGCGCCAGCAGCTTGGACCTAGCGGGACGCAATGAGCAGTTCTTC.

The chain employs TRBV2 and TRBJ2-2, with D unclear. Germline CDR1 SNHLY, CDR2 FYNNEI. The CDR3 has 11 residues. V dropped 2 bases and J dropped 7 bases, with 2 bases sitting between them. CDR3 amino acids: CASSEHGELFF. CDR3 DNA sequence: TGTGCCAGCAGTGAACACGGGGAGCTGTTTTTT.

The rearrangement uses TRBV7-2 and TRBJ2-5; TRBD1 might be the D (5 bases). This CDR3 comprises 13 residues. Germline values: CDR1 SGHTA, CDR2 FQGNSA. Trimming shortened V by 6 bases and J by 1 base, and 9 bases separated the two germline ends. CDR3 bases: TGTGCCAGCAGTGGACACTTCCAAGAGACCCAGTACTTC. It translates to CASSGHFQETQYF.

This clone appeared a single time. CDR3 sequence reads: CASSEAVSAGGYTF. CDR3 coding DNA: TGTGCCAGCAGTGAAGCGGTATCGGCAGGTGGCTACACCTTC. This chain connects TRBV2 to TRBJ1-2; D remains unclear. Trimming took 0 bases from V and 7 from J, leaving 12 bases between them. Germline V gives CDR1 SNHLY, CDR2 FYNNEI. The CDR3 sequence is 14 residues long.

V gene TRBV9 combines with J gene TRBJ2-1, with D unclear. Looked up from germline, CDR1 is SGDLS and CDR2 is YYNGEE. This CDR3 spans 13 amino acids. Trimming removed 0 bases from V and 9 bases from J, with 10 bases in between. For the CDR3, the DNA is TGTGCCAGCAGCGTAGGGAATTCGGGTGAGCAGTTCTTC. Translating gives CASSVGNSGEQFF.

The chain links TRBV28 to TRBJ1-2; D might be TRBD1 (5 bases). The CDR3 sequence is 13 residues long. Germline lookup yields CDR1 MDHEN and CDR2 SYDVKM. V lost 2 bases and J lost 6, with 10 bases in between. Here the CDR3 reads CASSLVQDNGYTF. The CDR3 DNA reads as TGTGCCAGCAGTTTAGTACAGGATAATGGCTACACCTTC.

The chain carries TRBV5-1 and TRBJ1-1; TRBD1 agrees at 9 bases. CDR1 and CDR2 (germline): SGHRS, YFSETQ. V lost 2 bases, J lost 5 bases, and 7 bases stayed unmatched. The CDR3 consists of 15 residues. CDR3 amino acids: CASSLQGARGTEAFF. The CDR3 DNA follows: TGCGCCAGCAGCTTACAGGGGGCACGCGGAACTGAAGCTTTCTTT.

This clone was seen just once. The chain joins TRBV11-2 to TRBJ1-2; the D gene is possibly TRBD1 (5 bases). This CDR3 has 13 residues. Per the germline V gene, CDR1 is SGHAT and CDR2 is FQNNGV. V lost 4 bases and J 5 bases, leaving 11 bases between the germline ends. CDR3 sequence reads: CASSSSGLYGYTF. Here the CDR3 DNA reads TGTGCCAGCAGCTCCTCAGGGTTATATGGCTACACCTTC.

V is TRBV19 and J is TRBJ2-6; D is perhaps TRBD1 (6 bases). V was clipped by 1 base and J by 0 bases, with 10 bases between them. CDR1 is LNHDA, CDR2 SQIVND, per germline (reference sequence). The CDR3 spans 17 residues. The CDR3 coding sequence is TGTGCCAGTAGTATAGTAGGGACACCCTCTGGGGCCAACGTCCTGACTTTC. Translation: CASSIVGTPSGANVLTF.

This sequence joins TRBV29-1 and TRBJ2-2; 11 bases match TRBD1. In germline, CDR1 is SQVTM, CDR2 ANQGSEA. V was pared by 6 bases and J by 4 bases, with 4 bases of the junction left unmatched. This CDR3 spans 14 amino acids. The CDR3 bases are TGCAGCGTGAAGGACAGGGGGCTCACCGGGGAGCTGTTTTTT. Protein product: CSVKDRGLTGELFF.

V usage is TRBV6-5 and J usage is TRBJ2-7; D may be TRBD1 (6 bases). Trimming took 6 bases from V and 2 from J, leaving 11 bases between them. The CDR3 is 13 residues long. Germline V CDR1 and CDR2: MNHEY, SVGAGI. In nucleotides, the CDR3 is TGTGCCAGCAGGACGACAGGAACCTACGAGCAGTACTTC. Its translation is CASRTTGTYEQYF.

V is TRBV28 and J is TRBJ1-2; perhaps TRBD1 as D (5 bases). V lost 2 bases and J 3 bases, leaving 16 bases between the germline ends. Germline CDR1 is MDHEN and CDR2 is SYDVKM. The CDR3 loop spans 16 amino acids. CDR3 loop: CASSLIPGLNDYGYTF. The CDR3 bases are TGTGCCAGCAGTTTAATCCCAGGGCTCAACGACTATGGCTACACCTTC.